The TCR beta chain under discussion was sequenced for a study of T cell repertoires in aging, cancer and after chemotherapy. Study-level information: Donor ages fell into six groups from 30 or younger up to 70 or older.

Peripheral blood genomic DNA, not sorted cells or RNA, was the template. The CDR3 extends over 13 amino acids. Trimming removed 6 bases at V and 4 bases at J, with 14 bases between. Germline values: CDR1 DFQATT, CDR2 SNEGSKA (reference sequence). This clonotype has a handful of counts. The antigen is not known. Whole-study results and caveats: Across the chemotherapy interval, each cancer cohort showed higher median generation probability, suggesting thymic rebound.

Rearranged V-D-J TRB sequences were amplified with a mixed TRB-A/B primer pool. TCRdb reprocessed the multiplex PCR reads via MiXCR and lists one record per CDR3 protein. This table holds approximately 6,100 distinct CDR3 sequences, roughly 25% found once. This receptor was taken from a human donor in good health. The specimen was blood. The chain has TRBV20-1 and TRBJ2-3, with TRBD2 as a possible D gene (5 bases). The CDR3 DNA sequence: TGCAGTGCCCGAGAGGGAGTAGCAGATACGCAGTATTTT. Amino acid sequence: CSAREGVADTQYF.